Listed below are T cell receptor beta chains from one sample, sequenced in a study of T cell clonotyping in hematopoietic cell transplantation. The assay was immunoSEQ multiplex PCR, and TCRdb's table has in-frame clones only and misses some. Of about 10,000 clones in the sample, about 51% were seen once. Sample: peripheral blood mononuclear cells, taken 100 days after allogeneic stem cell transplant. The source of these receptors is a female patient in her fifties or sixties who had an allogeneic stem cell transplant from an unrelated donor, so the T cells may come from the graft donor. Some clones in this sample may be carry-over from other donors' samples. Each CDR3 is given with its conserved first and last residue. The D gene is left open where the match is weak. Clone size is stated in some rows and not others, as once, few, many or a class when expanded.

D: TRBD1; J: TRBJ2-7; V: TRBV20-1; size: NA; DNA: TGCAGTGCTACAGGGGGCTACGAGCAGTACTTC; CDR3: CSATGGYEQYF
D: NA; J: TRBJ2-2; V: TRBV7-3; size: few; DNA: TGTGCCAGCAGATCGGAGTCCGGGGAGCTGTTTTTT; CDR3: CASRSESGELFF
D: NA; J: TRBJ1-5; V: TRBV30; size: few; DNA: TGTGCCTGGTCGACGGGTAACAATCAGCCCCAGCATTTT; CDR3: CAWSTGNNQPQHF
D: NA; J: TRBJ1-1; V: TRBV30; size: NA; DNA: TGTGCCTGGACACGGATCTCAGTTACTGAAGCTTTCTTT; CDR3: CAWTRISVTEAFF
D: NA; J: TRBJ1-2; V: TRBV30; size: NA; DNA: TGTGCCTGGAGTGTTTTAGGGCAGGGAGCCTATGGCTACACCTTC; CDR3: CAWSVLGQGAYGYTF
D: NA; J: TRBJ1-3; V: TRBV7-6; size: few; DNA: TGTGCCAGCAGCTTAGGGATCCCCGGGGGTGGAAACACCATATATTTT; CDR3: CASSLGIPGGGNTIYF
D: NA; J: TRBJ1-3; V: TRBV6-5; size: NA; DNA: TGTGCCAGCAGCTCAGGGGACTTCTCTGGAAACACCATATATTTT; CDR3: CASSSGDFSGNTIYF
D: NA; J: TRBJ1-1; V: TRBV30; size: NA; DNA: TGTGCCTGGAGTAAGACAATGGGGACTGAAGCTTTCTTT; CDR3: CAWSKTMGTEAFF
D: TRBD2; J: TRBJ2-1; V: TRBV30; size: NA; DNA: TGTGCCTGGAGTTTAGCGGGGGGCCATGAGCAGTTCTTC; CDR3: CAWSLAGGHEQFF
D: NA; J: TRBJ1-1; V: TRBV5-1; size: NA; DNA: TGCGCCAGCAGCTTGTTTTCAGGCGTGAACACTGAAGCTTTCTTT; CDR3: CASSLFSGVNTEAFF
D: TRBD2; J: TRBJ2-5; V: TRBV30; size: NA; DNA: TGTGCCTGCAACTTTAGCGGGAGAGAGACCCAGTACTTC; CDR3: CACNFSGRETQYF
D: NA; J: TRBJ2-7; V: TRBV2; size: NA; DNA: TGTGCCAGCAGTGGTTATCGGGGAGCCTACGAGCAGTACTTC; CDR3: CASSGYRGAYEQYF
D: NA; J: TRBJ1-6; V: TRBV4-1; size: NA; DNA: TGCGCCAGCAGCCAAGATCCCGGGGGGTTGAATTCACCCCTCCACTTT; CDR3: CASSQDPGGLNSPLHF
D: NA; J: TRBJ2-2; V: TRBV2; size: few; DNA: TGTGCCAGCAGTGCGGCGGACCTGGCTCCCGGGGAGCTGTTTTTT; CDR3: CASSAADLAPGELFF
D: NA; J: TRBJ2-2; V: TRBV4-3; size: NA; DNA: TGCGCCAGCAGCCAAGTCTCGGGGATACTGTTTTTT; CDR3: CASSQVSGILFF
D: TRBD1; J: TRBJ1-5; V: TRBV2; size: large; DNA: TGTGCCAGGGGAGGTACAGGGGGAAATCAGCCCCAGCATTTT; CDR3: CARGGTGGNQPQHF
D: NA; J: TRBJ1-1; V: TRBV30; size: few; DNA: TGTGCCTGGAGACCGGGAGCTGAAGCTTTCTTT; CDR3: CAWRPGAEAFF
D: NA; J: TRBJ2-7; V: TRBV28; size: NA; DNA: TGTGCCAGCACCTTATGGGGCGTGGGGAGACCCTACGAGCAGTACTTC; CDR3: CASTLWGVGRPYEQYF
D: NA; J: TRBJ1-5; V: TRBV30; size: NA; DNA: TGTGCCTGGAGTGTACGCGCAGGGGCAGGTCAGCCCCAGCATTTT; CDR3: CAWSVRAGAGQPQHF
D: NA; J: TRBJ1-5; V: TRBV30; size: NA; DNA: TGTGCCTGGAGTGTAGAGTTTATCAATCAGCCCCAGCATTTT; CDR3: CAWSVEFINQPQHF
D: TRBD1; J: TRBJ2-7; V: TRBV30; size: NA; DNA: TGTGCCTGGAGCCGGGACAGCTCCTACGAGCAGTACTTC; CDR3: CAWSRDSSYEQYF
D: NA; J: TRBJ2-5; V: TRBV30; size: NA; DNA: TGTGCCTGGAGTGTATGGGAGACCCAGTACTTC; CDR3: CAWSVWETQYF
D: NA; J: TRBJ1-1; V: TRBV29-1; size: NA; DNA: TGCAGCGTTGTAGAAGGCTTAAACACTGAAGCTTTCTTT; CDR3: CSVVEGLNTEAFF
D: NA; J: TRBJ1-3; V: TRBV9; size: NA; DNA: TGTGCCAGCAGCGTAGCTGCATACTCTGGAAACACCATATATTTT; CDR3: CASSVAAYSGNTIYF
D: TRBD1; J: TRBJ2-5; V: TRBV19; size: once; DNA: TGTGCCAGTAGTATAGGGACAGGGAGAGAGACCCAGTACTTC; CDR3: CASSIGTGRETQYF
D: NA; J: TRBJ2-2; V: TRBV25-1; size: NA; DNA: TGTGCCAGCAGCCGCCGAGTGGTCGGGGAGCTGTTTTTT; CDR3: CASSRRVVGELFF
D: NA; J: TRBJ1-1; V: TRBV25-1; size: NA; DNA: TGTGCCAGCAGTGAATATATTGGGATTGACACTGAAGCTTTCTTT; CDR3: CASSEYIGIDTEAFF
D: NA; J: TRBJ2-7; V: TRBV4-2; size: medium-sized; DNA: TGTGCCAGCAGCCAAGAGTACGGGCCCTACGAGCAGTACTTC; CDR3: CASSQEYGPYEQYF
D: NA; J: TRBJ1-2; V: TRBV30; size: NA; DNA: TGTGCCTGGAGTGTGTCGGGAGGCTATGGCTACACCTTC; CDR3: CAWSVSGGYGYTF
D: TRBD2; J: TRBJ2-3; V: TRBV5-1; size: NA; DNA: TGCGCCAGCAGCCCTGGCGGGCTAGCGGGAGAAACAGATACGCAGTATTTT; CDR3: CASSPGGLAGETDTQYF
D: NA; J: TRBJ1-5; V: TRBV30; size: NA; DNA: TGTGCCTTTTCCATCCCTGGGGATCAGCCCCAGCATTTT; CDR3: CAFSIPGDQPQHF
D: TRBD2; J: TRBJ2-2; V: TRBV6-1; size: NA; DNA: TGTGCCAGCAGTGAATCGGCGGGGGGGCCCGGGGAGCTGTTTTTT; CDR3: CASSESAGGPGELFF
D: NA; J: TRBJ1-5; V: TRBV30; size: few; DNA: TGTGCCTGGAGTGTAGCGGATCTGACGATCAGCAATCAGCCCCAGCATTTT; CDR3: CAWSVADLTISNQPQHF
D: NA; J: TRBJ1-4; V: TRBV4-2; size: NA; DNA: TGTGCCAGCAGCTTGAATGAAAAACTGTTTTTT; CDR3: CASSLNEKLFF
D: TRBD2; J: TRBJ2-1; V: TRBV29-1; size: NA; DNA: TGCAGCGGTGGTTCCAGCGGGGGGTACAATGAGCAGTTCTTC; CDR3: CSGGSSGGYNEQFF
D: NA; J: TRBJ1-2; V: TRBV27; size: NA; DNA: TGTGCCAGCAGTCCCGGGGGCGGGCGAGGCTACACCTTC; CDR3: CASSPGGGRGYTF
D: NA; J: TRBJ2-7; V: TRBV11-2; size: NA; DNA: TGTGCCAGCAACACCGGGACCTACTACGAGCAGTACTTC; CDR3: CASNTGTYYEQYF
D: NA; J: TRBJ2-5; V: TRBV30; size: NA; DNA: TGTGCCTGGGGTTCCAGGTCCCTAGAGACCCAGTACTTC; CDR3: CAWGSRSLETQYF